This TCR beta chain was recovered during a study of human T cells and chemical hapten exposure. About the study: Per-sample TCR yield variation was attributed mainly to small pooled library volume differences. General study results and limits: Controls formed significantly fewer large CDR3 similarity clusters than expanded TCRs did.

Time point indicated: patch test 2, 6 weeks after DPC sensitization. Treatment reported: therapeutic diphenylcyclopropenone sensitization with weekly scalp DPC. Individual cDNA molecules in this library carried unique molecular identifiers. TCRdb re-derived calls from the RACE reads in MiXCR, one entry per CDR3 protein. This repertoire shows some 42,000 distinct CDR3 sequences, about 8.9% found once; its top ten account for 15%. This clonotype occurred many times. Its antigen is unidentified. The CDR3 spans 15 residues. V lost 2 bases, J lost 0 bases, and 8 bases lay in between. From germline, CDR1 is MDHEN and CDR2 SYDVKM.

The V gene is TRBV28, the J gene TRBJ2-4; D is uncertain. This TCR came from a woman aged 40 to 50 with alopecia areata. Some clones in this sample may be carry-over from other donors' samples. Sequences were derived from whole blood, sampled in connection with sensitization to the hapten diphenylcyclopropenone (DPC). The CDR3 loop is CASSLPLIAKNIQYF. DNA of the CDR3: TGTGCCAGCAGTTTACCTCTCATAGCCAAAAACATTCAGTACTTC.